These 19 T cell receptor beta chains share one sample of origin, sequenced in a study of blood T cells in healthy people across ages. The use of a sample-barcoded 5' primer and a J-beta primer mix characterized a second PCR of roughly 7 to 11 cycles. Each CDR3 protein is one row after TCRdb ran MiXCR on the 5' RACE reads. The sample shows 1.5 million to 2 million distinct CDR3 sequences, roughly 49% of them seen only once. The sequencing input was blood. All receptors come from a woman in her forties in good health.

The rearrangement joins TRBV20-1 to TRBJ1-4, with 7 bases that match TRBD1. CDR1 is DFQATT, CDR2 SNEGSKA, per germline (reference sequence). This CDR3 has 14 residues. Germline trimming cut 4 bases from V and 7 bases from J; bases unmatched to any gene: 9. The CDR3 coding sequence is TGCAGTGCTACGAGGGGGCGATTTCGTGAAAAACTGTTTTTT. Protein sequence: CSATRGRFREKLFF.

This clonotype was seen a handful of times. The chain links TRBV4-3 to TRBJ1-2; D uncertain. Germline V lookup: CDR1 LGHNA, CDR2 YSLEER. Trimming removed 0 bases at V and 5 bases at J, with 16 bases between. The CDR3 is 16 residues long. CDR3 in DNA: TGCGCCAGCAGCCAAGAGAAACTCTCGGGGATATATGGCTACACCTTC. The encoded protein is CASSQEKLSGIYGYTF.

In its sample, this clonotype was seen many times. CDR3 protein: CSVDPQAASTDTQYF. CDR3 coding DNA: TGCAGCGTTGACCCCCAGGCAGCTAGCACAGATACGCAGTATTTT. The chain has TRBV29-1 and TRBJ2-3; D is undetermined. The V end lost 3 bases, the J end lost 0 bases, and 13 bases lay between the germline ends. Germline-derived CDR1 and CDR2 are SQVTM and ANQGSEA. The CDR3 is made up of 15 amino acids.

The V gene is TRBV12-3 or TRBV12-4, the J gene TRBJ2-7; a weak D match, TRBD2 (6 bases). V lost 3 bases to trimming and J lost 3 bases, with 24 bases between them. The CDR3 covers 18 residues. CDR3: CASSLGRGLDPHLYEQYF. Here the CDR3 DNA reads TGTGCCAGCAGTTTGGGGCGGGGTCTGGACCCCCATCTCTACGAGCAGTACTTC.

The V call is TRBV21-1, the J call TRBJ2-7; the D call TRBD1 from the table was never checked on the DNA. TRBV21-1 has pseudogene status. CDR3 length equals 16 residues. The CDR3 loop is CASAQGGLGLSYEQYF. The CDR3 DNA sequence: TGTGCCAGTGCCCAGGGGGGCCTAGGGCTTTCCTACGAGCAGTACTTC.

Worth noting for this clonotype: A much larger clone lies one base from this, so it may be a read error. V usage is TRBV20-1 and J usage is TRBJ2-4; no reliable D call. The V gene lost 7 bases and the J gene lost 5 bases, with 6 bases spanning the gap. The CDR3 loop spans 10 amino acids. Germline CDR1 is DFQATT and CDR2 is SNEGSKA (reference sequence). CDR3 nucleotides: TGCAGTGTTGGCGAAAACATTCAGTACTTC. Encoded protein: CSVGENIQYF.

In this sample, this clonotype turned up once. J is TRBJ1-6 and V is TRBV20-1; perhaps TRBD1 as D (6 bases). The CDR3 contains 14 residues. Looked up from germline, CDR1 is DFQATT and CDR2 is SNEGSKA (reference sequence). Trimming took 3 bases from V and 7 from J, leaving 13 bases between them. Written as DNA, the CDR3 is TGCAGTGCTAGGGCGGACAGAACGAATTCACCCCTCCACTTT. As protein: CSARADRTNSPLHF.

The chain is built from TRBV7-2 and TRBJ2-2, with D perhaps given as TRBD1 or TRBD2 (5 bases each). The V gene's germline CDR1 is SGHTA and CDR2 FQGNSA. V lost 5 bases to trimming and J lost 7 bases, with 14 bases between them. The CDR3 is made up of 14 amino acids. CDR3 DNA sequence: TGTGCCAGCAGCACCCGACATGGGGGCGGGGAGCTGTTTTTT. This sequence encodes CASSTRHGGGELFF.

This clonotype appeared a few times. This sequence joins TRBV3-1 and TRBJ2-5; D is perhaps TRBD1 (5 bases). This CDR3 is 14 amino acids long. V dropped 2 bases and J dropped 1 base, with 8 bases sitting between them. Germline values: CDR1 LGHDT, CDR2 YNNKEL (reference sequence). Here the CDR3 reads CASSQNRIQETQYF. The CDR3 DNA is TGTGCCAGCAGCCAAAACAGGATCCAAGAGACCCAGTACTTC.

The CDR3 reads CASSLTILAGDYNEQFF. Here the CDR3 DNA reads TGTGCCAGCAGCTTGACTATTCTAGCGGGGGACTACAATGAGCAGTTCTTC. This chain joins TRBV5-4 and TRBJ2-1; 10 nucleotides line up with TRBD2. CDR1 and CDR2 from the germline V gene are SGHNT and YYREEE (reference sequence). The CDR3 length is 17 residues. J lost 3 bases, V lost 1 base, and 7 bases had no gene match.

This rearrangement joins TRBV20-1 to TRBJ2-7; unclear D gene. V was clipped by 0 bases and J by 2 bases, with 11 bases between them. The CDR3 loop spans 14 amino acids. CDR1 is DFQATT and CDR2 is SNEGSKA in the germline V gene (reference sequence). CDR3 in DNA: TGCAGTGCTAGAGATGGTGGCAGAACCTACGAGCAGTACTTC. Protein: CSARDGGRTYEQYF.

Notes on this clonotype: Germline is not matched at one junction end, which may reflect a read error. The V call is TRBV15, the J call TRBJ2-3; 7 positions agree with TRBD2. Germline lookup yields CDR1 LNHNV and CDR2 YYDKDF (reference sequence). This CDR3 region has 16 residues. CDR3 protein: CATSSSGTTNTDTRYF. The CDR3 DNA sequence: TGTGCCACCAGCAGTTCCGGGACTACTAACACAGATACGCGGTATTTT.

This chain connects TRBV20-1 to TRBJ1-6, with 8 bases matching TRBD1. The CDR3 is 15 residues long. The J segment lost 7 bases and the V segment lost 6 bases, leaving 11 bases of the junction unmatched. The V gene's germline CDR1 is DFQATT and CDR2 SNEGSKA (reference sequence). The chain's CDR3 is CSATYGGTGNSPLHF. The DNA of the CDR3 is TGCAGTGCAACGTACGGGGGGACAGGAAATTCACCCCTCCACTTT.

This clonotype was detected a few times. The chain links TRBV9 to TRBJ2-1, with 12 positions matching TRBD2. Trimming at V came to 1 base and at J to 10 bases, leaving 9 bases not matched to a gene. This CDR3 spans 16 amino acids. The germline gives CDR1 SGDLS, CDR2 YYNGEE. Here the CDR3 reads CASSVFASGGAGEQFF. DNA for the CDR3: TGTGCCAGCAGCGTATTTGCTAGCGGGGGGGCAGGAGAGCAGTTCTTC.

The chain is built from TRBV2 and TRBJ2-5; 8 bases match TRBD1. Matching the DNA end better, TRBJ2-7 makes the J call doubtful. The CDR3 loop spans 14 amino acids. CDR1 is SNHLY and CDR2 is FYNNEI in the germline V gene. This CDR3 is CASSEDRGRYEQYF. CDR3 DNA sequence: TGTGCCAGCAGTGAAGACAGGGGGAGGTACGAGCAGTACTTC.

V and J are TRBV29-1 and TRBJ1-1; D not certain. CDR3 length equals 13 residues. In germline, CDR1 is SQVTM, CDR2 ANQGSEA. Trimming removed 7 bases from V and 1 base from J, with 13 bases in between. CDR3 sequence (DNA): TGCAGCGCCCTAACCGTACAGAACACTGAAGCTTTCTTT. It codes for CSALTVQNTEAFF. Variable domain in full (rest from reference TRBV29-1 and TRBJ1-1): SAVISQKPSRDICQRGTSLTIQCQVDSQVTMMFWYRQQPGQSLTLIATANQGSEATYESGFVIDKFPISRPNLTFSTLTVSNMSPEDSSIYLCSALTVQNTEAFFGQGTRLTVV.

The CDR3 spells CSVERTGETQFF. The CDR3 bases are TGCAGCGTTGAAAGGACGGGGGAGACCCAGTTCTTC. The chain joins TRBV29-1 to TRBJ2-1, with TRBD2 as a possible D gene (6 bases). Germline CDR1 is SQVTM and CDR2 is ANQGSEA. The CDR3 loop spans 12 amino acids. V dropped 2 bases and J dropped 13 bases, with 15 bases sitting between them.

Worth noting for this clonotype: This may be a read error: a much more frequent sequence differs by one nucleotide. J is TRBJ2-1 and V is TRBV7-2; D is possibly TRBD1 (5 bases). The tail of the sequence fits TRBJ2-7 better, so the J call may be wrong. The CDR3 totals 12 residues. Per the germline V gene, CDR1 is SGHTA and CDR2 is FQGNSA. In DNA form, the CDR3 reads TGTGCCAGCAGCCCGGACACCCTCGAGCAGTACTTC. Protein product: CASSPDTLEQYF.

The chain carries TRBV9 and TRBJ2-7; 8 bases align to TRBD1. This CDR3 has 14 amino acids. Germline V lookup: CDR1 SGDLS, CDR2 YYNGEE. Losses at the gene ends were 1 base for V and 7 bases for J; bases not matched to a gene: 7. This CDR3 reads CASSVSDRVNEQYF. In DNA, the CDR3 is TGTGCCAGCAGCGTATCGGACAGGGTTAATGAGCAGTACTTC.